These 21 T cell receptor beta chains were sequenced from one sample in a study of OX40 agonist ivuxolimab in advanced cancers. Generated by immunoSEQ multiplex PCR, the TCRdb table keeps only in-frame clones and is missing some. The sample has tens of thousands of clones, 85% to 90% seen once. Sequenced material: CD4+ or CD8+ T cells sorted from blood, taken in a trial of the OX40 agonist ivuxolimab. The receptors derive from an adult with an advanced solid tumor such as melanoma, head and neck, liver or kidney cancer.

The V call is TRBV2, the J call TRBJ1-6; D might be TRBD1 (5 bases). Trimming cost V 1 base and J 10 bases, with 14 bases left between them. Germline V gene lookup returns CDR1 SNHLY and CDR2 FYNNEI. The CDR3 is 15 amino acids. CDR3 in DNA: TGTGCCAGCAGTGAAGGGCCCCCCGGGGGGTCACCCCTCCACTTT. Amino acids: CASSEGPPGGSPLHF.

The V call is TRBV25-1, the J call TRBJ1-1; D unresolved. V was cut by 5 bases and J by 5 bases, with 15 bases left in between. CDR1 MGHDK and CDR2 SYGVNS come from the germline V gene. The CDR3 runs 14 residues. CDR3: CASSKRSQGTEAFF. CDR3 nucleotide sequence: TGTGCCAGCAGTAAGCGATCCCAAGGGACTGAAGCTTTCTTT.

The rearrangement uses TRBV19 and TRBJ1-4; D unresolved. Trimming removed 5 bases from V and 7 bases from J, with 8 bases in between. The CDR3 runs to 12 residues. Germline V gene lookup returns CDR1 LNHDA and CDR2 SQIVND (reference sequence). CDR3: CASSPQGEKLFF. CDR3 coding DNA: TGTGCCAGTAGTCCCCAAGGTGAAAAACTGTTTTTT. The whole variable domain, remainder taken from reference TRBV19 and TRBJ1-4, is DGGITQSPKYLFRKEGQNVTLSCEQNLNHDAMYWYRQDPGQGLRLIYYSQIVNDFQKGDIAEGYSVSREKKESFPLTVTSAQKNPTAFYLCASSPQGEKLFFGSGTQLSVL.

The table lists this clone with a count of one. This chain joins TRBV7-2 and TRBJ1-2; 9 bases map to TRBD1. Germline loops: CDR1 SGHTA, CDR2 FQGNSA. The CDR3 contains 13 residues. V was pared by 4 bases and J by 6 bases, with 3 bases of the junction left unmatched. The CDR3 protein is CASSSDRGDGYTF. CDR3 bases: TGTGCCAGCAGCTCGGACAGGGGCGATGGCTACACCTTC.

The chain carries TRBV7-6 and TRBJ2-7, with D possibly TRBD2 on 7 matching bases. The ends were cut back, 5 bases at V and 5 bases at J, with 13 bases in the middle. Germline CDR1 and CDR2: SGHVS and FNYEAQ. This CDR3 region has 13 residues. The CDR3 DNA is TGTGCCAGCAGCGCGGGGGCGCGGGACGAGCAGTACTTC. Amino acids: CASSAGARDEQYF.

The chain joins TRBV27 to TRBJ1-5, with D hard to call. V shed 3 bases and J shed 1 base, with 7 bases lying between them. The CDR3 consists of 14 residues. The germline CDR1 and CDR2 sequences are MNHEY and SMNVEV (reference sequence). CDR3 coding DNA: TGTGCCAGCAGTTTCGGTGAGAGCAATCAGCCCCAGCATTTT. Residues: CASSFGESNQPQHF.

The chain couples TRBV6-5 to TRBJ1-1; D is unclear. The germline V gene encodes CDR1 MNHEY and CDR2 SVGAGI. Trimming removed 2 bases from V and 3 bases from J, with 7 bases in between. The CDR3 totals 13 residues. The CDR3 DNA follows: TGTGCCAGCAGTTACCTTCCTGACACTGAAGCTTTCTTT. Its translation: CASSYLPDTEAFF.

J is TRBJ2-2 and V is TRBV7-2; D unresolved. This CDR3 comprises 15 residues. Per the germline V gene, CDR1 is SGHTA and CDR2 is FQGNSA. The germline V and J ends were trimmed by 5 bases and 0 bases, with 10 bases remaining between them. Here the CDR3 reads CASSKAVANTGELFF. DNA of the CDR3: TGTGCCAGCAGCAAAGCCGTCGCGAACACCGGGGAGCTGTTTTTT.

This chain joins TRBV7-9 and TRBJ1-5; 8 positions match TRBD1. The CDR3 runs to 13 residues. J was trimmed by 5 bases and V by 6 bases; bases with no gene match: 3. Germline V gene data show CDR1 as SEHNR and CDR2 as FQNEAQ (reference sequence). The DNA of the CDR3 is TGTGCCAGCAGTCAACAGGGGGATCAGCCCCAGCATTTT. Residues: CASSQQGDQPQHF.

This chain connects TRBV6-5 to TRBJ1-2; D is unresolved. The CDR3 runs to 15 residues. The V gene lost 5 bases and the J gene lost 5 bases, with 18 bases spanning the gap. Germline values: CDR1 MNHEY, CDR2 SVGAGI. The CDR3 region is CASSHGRQVGYGYTF. CDR3 nucleotides: TGTGCCAGCAGTCACGGACGGCAAGTAGGTTATGGCTACACCTTC.

This chain links TRBV4-2 with TRBJ2-2; 8 nucleotides align to TRBD2. The junction had 5 bases not matched to a gene; V was cut back by 3 bases and J by 2 bases. Germline CDR1 is LGHNA and CDR2 is YNFKEQ. The CDR3 is made up of 16 amino acids. The CDR3 reads CASSQGRGGNTGELFF. The CDR3 DNA reads TGTGCCAGCAGCCAGGGACGGGGGGGTAACACCGGGGAGCTGTTTTTT.

V usage is TRBV28 and J usage is TRBJ2-5; TRBD2 aligns across 9 bases. The germline V gene has CDR1 MDHEN and CDR2 SYDVKM. The CDR3 is made up of 15 amino acids. V shed 2 bases and J 5 bases; nucleotides not matched to a gene: 6. The CDR3 region is CASSLEAGGRETQYF. The CDR3 nucleotides are TGTGCCAGCAGTTTAGAAGCGGGGGGAAGGGAGACCCAGTACTTC.

V and J are TRBV19 and TRBJ1-5; maybe TRBD1 (6 bases). The length of the CDR3 is 16 residues. Germline CDR1 is LNHDA and CDR2 is SQIVND (reference sequence). The V gene lost 6 bases and the J gene lost 4 bases, with 19 bases spanning the gap. DNA of the CDR3: TGTGCCAGTAGATGGACCTCAAGGGGGGGGAATCAGCCCCAGCATTTT. Its translation: CASRWTSRGGNQPQHF.

This clone was observed a handful of times. The chain has TRBV6-1 and TRBJ1-2, with D perhaps matching TRBD1 (6 bases). The V end was cut by 6 bases, the J end by 8 bases, with 16 bases between. CDR1 MNHNS and CDR2 SASEGT come from the germline V gene. CDR3 size: 13 residues. CDR3 bases: TGTGCCAGCAGCGTGGACAGCGTCCGGGGCTACACCTTC. Protein: CASSVDSVRGYTF.

The CDR3 sequence is CASSQVGAAAYEQYF. Written as DNA, the CDR3 is TGTGCCAGCAGCCAAGTAGGAGCGGCCGCCTACGAGCAGTACTTC. V usage is TRBV4-2 and J usage is TRBJ2-7; perhaps TRBD2 as D (5 bases). Trimming left V 1 base short and J 2 bases short, with 12 bases between. The CDR3 consists of 15 residues. Germline V gives CDR1 LGHNA, CDR2 YNFKEQ.

This clone was seen a few times. The rearrangement links TRBV30 to TRBJ2-7; D is ambiguous. The CDR3 covers 13 residues. V gave up 0 bases and J gave up 0 bases, with 6 bases separating them. CDR1 and CDR2 from the germline V gene are GTSNPN and SVGIG (reference sequence). The chain's CDR3 is CAWSVLSSYEQYF. The CDR3 DNA reads TGTGCCTGGAGTGTACTGAGCTCCTACGAGCAGTACTTC.

This rearrangement joins TRBV5-1 to TRBJ2-7, with 7 bases that match TRBD1. This CDR3 has 14 amino acids. Germline trimming cut 4 bases from V and 6 bases from J; bases unmatched to any gene: 10. CDR1 SGHRS and CDR2 YFSETQ come from the germline V gene. The CDR3 region has the DNA TGCGCCAGCAGCCGAACTACAGGGGCAGTCGAGCAGTACTTC. It translates to CASSRTTGAVEQYF.

In its sample, this clone was seen once. This sequence joins TRBV4-1 and TRBJ1-2, with D hard to call. V lost 0 bases, J lost 3 bases, and 14 bases lay in between. CDR3 length equals 16 residues. Germline-derived CDR1 and CDR2 are MGHRA and YSYEKL. Written as DNA, the CDR3 is TGCGCCAGCAGCCAAGACACTTCTTCCCGCGACTATGGCTACACCTTC. Translation: CASSQDTSSRDYGYTF.

J is TRBJ1-2 and V is TRBV14; D is unresolved. The CDR3 extends over 13 amino acids. V lost 5 bases and J 3 bases, leaving 10 bases between the germline ends. The germline V gene encodes CDR1 SGHDN and CDR2 FVKESK. The CDR3 coding sequence is TGTGCCAGCAGCAACCTACTGGACTATGGCTACACCTTC. Protein product: CASSNLLDYGYTF.

The chain couples TRBV5-4 to TRBJ2-3; D is unclear. The length of the CDR3 is 16 residues. The V gene's germline CDR1 is SGHNT and CDR2 YYREEE (reference sequence). V lost 0 bases, J lost 2 bases, and 13 bases lay in between. CDR3 DNA sequence: TGTGCCAGCAGCTTGGCCGGAACCAGCTCCACAGATACGCAGTATTTT. It specifies CASSLAGTSSTDTQYF.

V usage is TRBV7-8 and J usage is TRBJ2-2; 7 bases line up with TRBD2. Trimming at V came to 11 bases and at J to 3 bases, leaving 9 bases not matched to a gene. The CDR3 length is 14 residues. CDR1 and CDR2 from the germline V gene are SGHVS and FQNEAQ. CDR3 protein: CAGRATRDTGELFF. Here the CDR3 DNA reads TGTGCCGGGAGGGCGACTAGGGACACCGGGGAGCTGTTTTTT.